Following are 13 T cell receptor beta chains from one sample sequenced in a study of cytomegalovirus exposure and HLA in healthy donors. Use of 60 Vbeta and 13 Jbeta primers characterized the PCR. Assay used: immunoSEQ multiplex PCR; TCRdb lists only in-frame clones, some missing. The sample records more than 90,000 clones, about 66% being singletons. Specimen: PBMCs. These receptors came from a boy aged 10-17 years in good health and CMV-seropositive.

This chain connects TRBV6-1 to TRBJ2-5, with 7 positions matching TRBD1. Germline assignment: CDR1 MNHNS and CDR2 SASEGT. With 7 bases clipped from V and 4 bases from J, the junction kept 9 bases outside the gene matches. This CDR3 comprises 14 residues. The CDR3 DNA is TGTGCCAGCACTACAGACAGGGTTGCAGAGACCCAGTACTTC. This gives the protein CASTTDRVAETQYF.

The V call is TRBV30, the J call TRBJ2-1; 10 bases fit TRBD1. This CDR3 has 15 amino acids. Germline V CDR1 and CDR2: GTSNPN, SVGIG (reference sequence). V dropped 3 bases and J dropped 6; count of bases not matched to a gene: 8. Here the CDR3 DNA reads TGTGCCTGGAGCACCGGGACAGGGGCTCTCAATGAGCAGTTCTTC. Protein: CAWSTGTGALNEQFF.

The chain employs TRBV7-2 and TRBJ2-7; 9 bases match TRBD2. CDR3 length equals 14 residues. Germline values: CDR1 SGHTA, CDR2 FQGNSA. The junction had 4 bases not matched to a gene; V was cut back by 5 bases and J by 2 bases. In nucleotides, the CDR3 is TGTGCCAGCAGCCTGACTAGCGGTACCTACGAGCAGTACTTC. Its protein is CASSLTSGTYEQYF.

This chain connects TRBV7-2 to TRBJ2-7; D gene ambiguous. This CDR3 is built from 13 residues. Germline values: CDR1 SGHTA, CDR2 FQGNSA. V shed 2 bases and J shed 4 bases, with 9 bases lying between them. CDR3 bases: TGTGCCAGCAGCTTAACCGGAGAATACGAGCAGTACTTC. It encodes CASSLTGEYEQYF. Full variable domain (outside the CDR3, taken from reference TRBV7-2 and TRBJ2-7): GAGVSQSPSNKVTEKGKDVELRCDPISGHTALYWYRQSLGQGLEFLIYFQGNSAPDKSGLPSDRFSAERTGGSVSTLTIQRTQQEDSAVYLCASSLTGEYEQYFGPGTRLTVT.

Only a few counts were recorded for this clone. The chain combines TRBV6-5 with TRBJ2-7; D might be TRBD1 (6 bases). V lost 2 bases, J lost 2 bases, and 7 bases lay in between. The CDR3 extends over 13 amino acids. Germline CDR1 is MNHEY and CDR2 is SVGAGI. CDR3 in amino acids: CASSYRQAYEQYF. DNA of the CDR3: TGTGCCAGCAGTTACAGACAGGCCTACGAGCAGTACTTC.

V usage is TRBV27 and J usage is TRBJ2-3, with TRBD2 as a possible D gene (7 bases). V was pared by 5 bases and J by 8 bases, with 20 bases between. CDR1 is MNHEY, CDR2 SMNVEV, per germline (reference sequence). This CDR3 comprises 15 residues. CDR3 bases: TGTGCCAGCAGTCGCCGCCGGGGGGCGCCGGCTACGCAGTATTTT. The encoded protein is CASSRRRGAPATQYF.

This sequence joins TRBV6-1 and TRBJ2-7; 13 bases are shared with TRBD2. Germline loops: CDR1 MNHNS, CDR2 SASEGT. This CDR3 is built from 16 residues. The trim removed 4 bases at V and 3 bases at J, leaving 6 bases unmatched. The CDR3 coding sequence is TGTGCCAGCAGTGCCTATCGGACTAGCGGGGGCTACGAGCAGTACTTC. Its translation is CASSAYRTSGGYEQYF.

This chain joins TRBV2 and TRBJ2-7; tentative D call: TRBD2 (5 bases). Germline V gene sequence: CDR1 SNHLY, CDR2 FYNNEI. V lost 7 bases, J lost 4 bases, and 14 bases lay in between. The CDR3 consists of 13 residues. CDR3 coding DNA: TGTGCCAGCAAAATCGACGGGGATTACGAGCAGTACTTC. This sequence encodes CASKIDGDYEQYF.

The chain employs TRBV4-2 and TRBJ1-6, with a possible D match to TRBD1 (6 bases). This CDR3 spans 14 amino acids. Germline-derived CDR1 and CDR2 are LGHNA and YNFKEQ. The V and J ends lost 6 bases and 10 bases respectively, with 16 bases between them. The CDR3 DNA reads TGTGCCAGCAGGGGGGCAGGGGAAGAATCACCCCTCCACTTT. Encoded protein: CASRGAGEESPLHF.

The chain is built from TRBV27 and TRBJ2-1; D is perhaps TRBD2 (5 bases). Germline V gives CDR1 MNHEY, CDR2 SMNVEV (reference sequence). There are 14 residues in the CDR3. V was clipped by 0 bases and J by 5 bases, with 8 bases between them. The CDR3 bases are TGTGCCAGCAGTTTATCACTAGAGAACAATGAGCAGTTCTTC. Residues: CASSLSLENNEQFF.

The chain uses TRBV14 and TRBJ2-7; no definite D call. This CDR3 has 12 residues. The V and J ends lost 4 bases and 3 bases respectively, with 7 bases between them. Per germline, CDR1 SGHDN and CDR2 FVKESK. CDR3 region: CASSPSGYEQYF. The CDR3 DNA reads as TGTGCCAGCAGCCCTTCAGGCTACGAGCAGTACTTC.

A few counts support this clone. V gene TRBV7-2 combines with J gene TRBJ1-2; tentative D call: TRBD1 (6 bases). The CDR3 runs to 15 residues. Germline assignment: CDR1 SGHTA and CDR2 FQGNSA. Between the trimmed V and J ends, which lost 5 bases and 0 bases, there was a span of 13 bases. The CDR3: CASSIMGTPNYGYTF. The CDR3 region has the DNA TGTGCCAGCAGCATAATGGGGACACCTAACTATGGCTACACCTTC.

The chain's CDR3 is CASGRSTGLNNEQFF. CDR3 in DNA: TGTGCTAGTGGTCGATCGACAGGGTTGAACAATGAGCAGTTCTTC. This sequence joins TRBV12-5 and TRBJ2-1; TRBD1 matches at 7 bases. Germline CDR1 reads LGHNT; CDR2 reads FRNRAP. The CDR3 extends over 15 amino acids. Germline trimming cut 5 bases from V and 5 bases from J; bases unmatched to any gene: 9.